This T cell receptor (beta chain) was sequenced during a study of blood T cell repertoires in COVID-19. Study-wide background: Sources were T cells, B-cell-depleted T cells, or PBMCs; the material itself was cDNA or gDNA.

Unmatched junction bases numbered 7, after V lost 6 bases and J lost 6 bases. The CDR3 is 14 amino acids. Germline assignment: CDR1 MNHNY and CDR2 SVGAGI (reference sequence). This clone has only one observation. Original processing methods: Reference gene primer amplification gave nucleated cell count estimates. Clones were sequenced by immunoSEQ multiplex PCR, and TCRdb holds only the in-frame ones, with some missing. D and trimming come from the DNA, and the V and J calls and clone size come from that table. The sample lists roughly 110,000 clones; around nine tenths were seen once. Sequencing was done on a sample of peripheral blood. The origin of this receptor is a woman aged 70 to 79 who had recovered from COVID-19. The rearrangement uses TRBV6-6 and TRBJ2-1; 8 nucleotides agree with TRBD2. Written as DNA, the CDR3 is TGTGCCAGCAGCCACGGGGGGGAGGGCAATGAGCAGTTCTTC. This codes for CASSHGGEGNEQFF.